This T cell receptor (beta chain) was captured in a study of T-cell memory formation after mild COVID-19 (dated by TCRdb to the early 2020s). Concerning the study at large: TCR sequence clusters from the two donors were largely donor specific. T-cell clones expanding and contracting after mild COVID-19 in a couple of donors were tracked by longitudinal TCRalpha and TCRbeta repertoire sequencing. Two young, previously healthy adult volunteers, one female and one male, were included in the cohort.

The sample was run on an Illumina NovaSeq 6000. TCRalpha and TCRbeta cDNA libraries were built by 5'RACE with constant-segment primers, adding sample barcodes and unique molecular identifiers. Trizol reagent was used to extract RNA from every sample. The libraries were amplified in two PCR steps, and the second step added a second sample barcode and Illumina TruSeq adapters. Sequencing of libraries was performed on an Illumina NovaSeq with 2 x 150 bp paired-end reads. The original methods were these. Reads were demultiplexed and collapsed into UMI-guided consensus sequences with migec v1.2.7. Using mixcr v2.1.11, UMI consensuses were aligned to TRA and TRB V and J templates and then assembled into clonotypes. Expanded or contracted clonotypes were those called significant by both edgeR and NoisET, with noise models trained on biological replicates. For edgeR calls, the thresholds were a false discovery rate-adjusted p below 0.01 and a log2 fold-change of 1. As an exploratory analysis of dynamics, max-normalized trajectories of the 1000 most abundant clonotypes were examined with PCA combined with hierarchical clustering. Separately sequenced CD4+ and CD8+ repertoires were used to assign the CD4 or CD8 phenotype of responding clones. The raw public reads went through TCRdb reprocessing: fastp at Q25, MiXCR clone calling, in-frame beta chains kept. Every CDR3 protein is listed once, alongside the most common genes and DNA of its rows. The V and J calls come from TCRdb's annotation, not from the publication. Counted in this sample were about 270,000 distinct CDR3 sequences; 18% of them appeared once. Clones ranked in the top ten supply 23% of the sample.

Ficoll-Paque density gradient centrifugation was the method used to isolate PBMCs. With regard to this clonotype: Its antigen has not been determined. No qualities accompany the bases; no much larger clone lies one base away.

CDR1 and CDR2 are drawn from the germline V gene: MGHRA, YSYEKL. V lost 4 bases and J lost 5 bases; the stretch between them is 21 bases long. The CDR3 spans 16 residues, from the cysteine through the valine. The only DNA kept is the CDR3, 48 bases in frame from the first base. What the research found in general, with its limitations: Clones contracting from day 15 to 85 had balanced CD4/CD8 phenotypes, while a second wave expanding from day 15 to 37 was biased towards CD4+. Some responding clones were found in pre-infection memory, which suggests that pre-existing cross-reactive memory T cells took part in the SARS-CoV-2 response. Contracting CD4+ clones were located mainly in the CM and EM memory subsets, whereas CD8+ clones were found to be enriched in EMRA. SARS-CoV-2 specificity of the second-wave clones peaking on day 37 was not confirmed. The study covered only a couple of mild cases, and larger cohorts including severe cases with pre-infection samples were considered necessary.

The sequenced material came from PBMCs or a T cell subset sorted from them (not recorded which). The chain employs TRBV4-1 and TRBJ2-7, with a weak D call of TRBD2 (7 bases match). The sequence came from a man between 18 and 35 years old who had mild COVID-19 (a few samples of this study predate the infection). The sample titles of this study are shuffled in the database, so cell type and time point are left out; the donor was told from shared clones. The CDR3 in this case is CASSRGGPSMWDEQYV. The DNA is TGCGCCAGCAGCCGGGGGGGGCCTAGCATGTGGGACGAGCAGTACGTC.